The rows below give T cell receptor beta chains drawn from one sample of a study of cytomegalovirus exposure and HLA in healthy donors. The data were produced by immunoSEQ multiplex PCR, yet TCRdb's version contains in-frame clones alone and is incomplete. Among 200,000 to 250,000 clones listed, over 80% were seen once. The sample taken for sequencing was PBMCs. The receptor source for this set is a woman aged 18-29 years in good health and CMV-seronegative. Each CDR3 is given with its conserved first and last residue. A D gene is named only where the DNA matches it firmly. The listing skips clone size in some rows; elsewhere it reads once, few, many or a size class.

D: .
V: TRBV19
J: TRBJ1-2
size: .
DNA: TGTGCCAGTAGTATGATGGCAAGTGGAACCCTCACGATGGGGTATGGCTACACCTTC
CDR3: CASSMMASGTLTMGYGYTF

D: .
V: TRBV29-1
J: TRBJ1-3
size: .
DNA: TGCAGCGTCGTGACAGGAACGGGTGGAAACACCATATATTTT
CDR3: CSVVTGTGGNTIYF

D: TRBD1
V: TRBV29-1
J: TRBJ2-7
size: .
DNA: TGCAGCGTTGAAGGGGCCCCGGGACAGGGTAGTTACGAGCAGTACTTC
CDR3: CSVEGAPGQGSYEQYF

D: TRBD1
V: TRBV11-2
J: TRBJ2-1
size: .
DNA: TGTGCCAGCAGCTTAGGTAGTGGACAGGGGGTTTCTAATGAGCAGTTCTTC
CDR3: CASSLGSGQGVSNEQFF

D: .
V: TRBV30
J: TRBJ1-2
size: once
DNA: TGTGCCTCCCAAGGCGAAGGGGGGAACTATGGCTACACCTTC
CDR3: CASQGEGGNYGYTF

D: .
V: TRBV6-6
J: TRBJ2-2
size: .
DNA: TGTGCCAGCAGTTACTCGACGAGTGGGACCGGGGAGCTGTTTTTT
CDR3: CASSYSTSGTGELFF

D: TRBD1
V: TRBV29-1
J: TRBJ2-7
size: .
DNA: TGCAGCGTCGCTCGGGACAGTCCCACCTACGAGCAGTACTTC
CDR3: CSVARDSPTYEQYF

D: .
V: TRBV5-6
J: TRBJ1-2
size: .
DNA: TGTGCCAGCAGCTTGGCTAACAGGGTCGACGGCTACACCTTC
CDR3: CASSLANRVDGYTF

D: TRBD2
V: TRBV27
J: TRBJ2-1
size: .
DNA: TGTGCCAGCAGCCCACCCCCGGGACTAGCGGGAGAGTGGTCCTACAATGAGCAGTTCTTC
CDR3: CASSPPPGLAGEWSYNEQFF

D: .
V: TRBV9
J: TRBJ1-1
size: .
DNA: TGTGCCAGCAGCCCCTGGACGGGAGAAGCTTTCTTT
CDR3: CASSPWTGEAFF

D: .
V: TRBV4-1
J: TRBJ2-5
size: .
DNA: TGCGCCAGCAGCCATACCGACTCCCCGTGGGAGACCCAGTACTTC
CDR3: CASSHTDSPWETQYF

D: .
V: TRBV11-1
J: TRBJ2-7
size: .
DNA: TGTGCCAGCAGTTTCACCACCGGGACACGAGTCTACGAGCAGTACTTC
CDR3: CASSFTTGTRVYEQYF

D: .
V: TRBV27
J: TRBJ1-1
size: .
DNA: TGTGCCAGCAGTTTATCAAGGGGGATCCGGACTGAAGCTTTCTTT
CDR3: CASSLSRGIRTEAFF

D: TRBD2
V: TRBV10-1
J: TRBJ2-7
size: .
DNA: TGCGCCAGCAGTGAGTGGGGGACTAGCGGGCCACCAGAGCAGTACTTC
CDR3: CASSEWGTSGPPEQYF

D: .
V: TRBV28
J: TRBJ2-5
size: .
DNA: TGTGCCAGCAGTTTAACGGGCAACCGGGGTGGGACCCAGTACTTC
CDR3: CASSLTGNRGGTQYF

D: .
V: TRBV9
J: TRBJ1-1
size: .
DNA: TGTGCCAGCAGCGTAGTGGAGGGGATGAACACTGAAGCTTTCTTT
CDR3: CASSVVEGMNTEAFF

D: TRBD1
V: TRBV7-6
J: TRBJ1-5
size: .
DNA: TGTGCCAGCAGCTGGGGGATTGGACAGGGCAATCAGCCCCAGCATTTT
CDR3: CASSWGIGQGNQPQHF

D: .
V: TRBV5-1
J: TRBJ2-7
size: .
DNA: TGCGCCAGCAGCTTGGCCTGGGATGGAACCGCCTACGAGCAGTACTTC
CDR3: CASSLAWDGTAYEQYF

D: .
V: TRBV2
J: TRBJ2-6
size: .
DNA: TGTGCCAGCAAACAGGCCAGGGGCTCCCGGGGCTCTGGGGCCAACGTCCTGACTTTC
CDR3: CASKQARGSRGSGANVLTF

D: TRBD1
V: TRBV19
J: TRBJ2-7
size: few
DNA: TGTGCCAGTAGACCCGGACAGGGTTGGGGCGAGCAGTACTTC
CDR3: CASRPGQGWGEQYF

D: TRBD1
V: TRBV5-1
J: TRBJ1-2
size: .
DNA: TGCGCCAGCAGCCCGAATGCGGGACAGGGGGCCGGTGGCTACACCTTC
CDR3: CASSPNAGQGAGGYTF

D: .
V: TRBV27
J: TRBJ1-1
size: .
DNA: TGTGCCAGCAGTTTTCACAGGACGAGGCAGGAAGCTTTCTTT
CDR3: CASSFHRTRQEAFF

D: .
V: TRBV5-4
J: TRBJ1-2
size: .
DNA: TGTGCCAGCAGCTTACGCGGTGGAAACTATGGCTACACCTTC
CDR3: CASSLRGGNYGYTF

D: .
V: TRBV9
J: TRBJ2-1
size: .
DNA: TGTGCCAGCAGCGTAGGTTGGGGGGACTACAATGAGCAGTTCTTC
CDR3: CASSVGWGDYNEQFF

D: .
V: TRBV5-1
J: TRBJ1-2
size: .
DNA: TGCGCCAGCAGCGTGGATGGGGGCGTCTATGGCTACACCTTC
CDR3: CASSVDGGVYGYTF

D: .
V: TRBV6-5
J: TRBJ1-1
size: .
DNA: TGTGCCAGCAGTTACAGGAACACTGAAGCTTTCTTT
CDR3: CASSYRNTEAFF

D: TRBD1
V: TRBV5-6
J: TRBJ1-1
size: once
DNA: TGTGCCAGCAGCTGGGGACAGGGCGTCACTGAAGCTTTCTTT
CDR3: CASSWGQGVTEAFF

D: .
V: TRBV9
J: TRBJ1-5
size: .
DNA: TGTGCCAGCAGCGTCGGGGATAGCAATCAGCCCCAGCATTTT
CDR3: CASSVGDSNQPQHF

D: .
V: TRBV5-4
J: TRBJ2-7
size: .
DNA: TGTGCCAGCAGCTTTCTGTCAAGGGGTCCCAGCTACGAGCAGTACTTC
CDR3: CASSFLSRGPSYEQYF

D: TRBD1
V: TRBV19
J: TRBJ2-2
size: .
DNA: TGTGCCAGTAGTGTGACAGGGGGCGGGGAGCTGTTTTTT
CDR3: CASSVTGGGELFF

D: .
V: TRBV10-2
J: TRBJ1-5
size: .
DNA: TGCGCCAGCAGTGAATCCCGCCTCAATCAGCCCCAGCATTTT
CDR3: CASSESRLNQPQHF

D: TRBD2
V: TRBV27
J: TRBJ2-7
size: .
DNA: TGTGCCAGCAGTCGGCTACGGACTAGCGGGACATCTCTGTACGAGCAGTACTTC
CDR3: CASSRLRTSGTSLYEQYF

D: .
V: TRBV6-5
J: TRBJ1-1
size: .
DNA: TGTGCCAGCAGCCCAACCGCGGGAAACACTGAAGCTTTCTTT
CDR3: CASSPTAGNTEAFF

D: .
V: TRBV28
J: TRBJ1-2
size: .
DNA: TGTGCCAGCAGTTTAAACTACTATGGCTACACCTTC
CDR3: CASSLNYYGYTF

D: TRBD2
V: TRBV28
J: TRBJ2-5
size: .
DNA: TGTGCCAGCAGTTTAAGCGGGAGGGTTGGGGAGACCCAGTACTTC
CDR3: CASSLSGRVGETQYF

D: .
V: TRBV5-1
J: TRBJ2-5
size: .
DNA: TGCGCCAGCGGGGTCGGAGAGACCCAGTACTTC
CDR3: CASGVGETQYF

D: TRBD2
V: TRBV4-1
J: TRBJ2-1
size: .
DNA: TGCGCCAGCAGCCAAGTCCCCGGAAGCGGGGGACGCAATGAGCAGTTCTTC
CDR3: CASSQVPGSGGRNEQFF

D: .
V: TRBV6-6
J: TRBJ1-5
size: .
DNA: TGTGCCAGCAGCCCCGGACAGCCGAATCAGCCCCAGCATTTT
CDR3: CASSPGQPNQPQHF

D: TRBD2
V: TRBV19
J: TRBJ2-1
size: few
DNA: TGTGCCAGTAGTATAGATATAGCGGGGGGCATGTATAATGAGCAGTTCTTC
CDR3: CASSIDIAGGMYNEQFF

D: .
V: TRBV28
J: TRBJ2-3
size: .
DNA: TGTGCCAGCAGTTTAGGAGGGAGCGGCACAGATACGCAGTATTTT
CDR3: CASSLGGSGTDTQYF

D: TRBD1
V: TRBV6-5
J: TRBJ1-3
size: .
DNA: TGTGCCAGCAGTTACTCAGACAGGGCTGGAAACACCATATATTTT
CDR3: CASSYSDRAGNTIYF

D: TRBD1
V: TRBV28
J: TRBJ2-7
size: .
DNA: TGTGCCAGCAGTTTAGGAGGGACAGGGCCCCACGAGCAGTACTTC
CDR3: CASSLGGTGPHEQYF

D: TRBD1
V: TRBV25-1
J: TRBJ2-7
size: .
DNA: TGTGCCAGCAGTGACCGGGACAGGGGATCCTACGAGCAGTACTTC
CDR3: CASSDRDRGSYEQYF

D: TRBD1
V: TRBV27
J: TRBJ2-7
size: .
DNA: TGTGCCAGCAGTTTGACAGGGGGCGTATACGAGCAGTACTTC
CDR3: CASSLTGGVYEQYF

D: .
V: TRBV21-1
J: TRBJ1-2
size: .
DNA: TGTGCCAGCAGCAAACGAGGGCCCGAGGACAGAAACTATGGCTACACCTTC
CDR3: CASSKRGPEDRNYGYTF

D: TRBD1
V: TRBV30
J: TRBJ1-1
size: .
DNA: TGTGCCTGGAGTGGCGACAGGGACACTGAAGCTTTCTTT
CDR3: CAWSGDRDTEAFF

D: .
V: TRBV6-1
J: TRBJ1-2
size: .
DNA: TGTGCCAGCAGTGGATTTTCCCGGGTCCAATCCTCCACCTTC
CDR3: CASSGFSRVQSSTF

D: .
V: TRBV5-1
J: TRBJ1-2
size: .
DNA: TGCGCCAGCAGCCGAAAATACAGTCCCGGCTACACCTTC
CDR3: CASSRKYSPGYTF

D: .
V: TRBV2
J: TRBJ1-1
size: .
DNA: TGTGCCAGCAGTGCAGAGATATATTCCACTGAAGCTTTCTTT
CDR3: CASSAEIYSTEAFF

D: .
V: TRBV30
J: TRBJ1-5
size: few
DNA: TGTGCCTGGAGTGTGTTCAGCAATCAGCCCCAGCATTTT
CDR3: CAWSVFSNQPQHF

D: .
V: TRBV6-5
J: TRBJ2-1
size: .
DNA: TGTGCCAGCAGTTATAGGGAGAGCTCCTACAATGAGCAGTTCTTC
CDR3: CASSYRESSYNEQFF

D: .
V: TRBV5-6
J: TRBJ2-7
size: .
DNA: TGTGCCAGCAGCTACAGGGCCTACGAGCAGTACTTC
CDR3: CASSYRAYEQYF

D: .
V: TRBV28
J: TRBJ2-7
size: .
DNA: TGTGCCAGCAGTGTAAACCGGGTTCCCTACGAGCAGTACTTC
CDR3: CASSVNRVPYEQYF

D: .
V: TRBV5-6
J: TRBJ1-3
size: .
DNA: TGTGCCAGCAGCCGCCCGGGGAGCGCAGGAAACACCATATATTTT
CDR3: CASSRPGSAGNTIYF

D: .
V: TRBV15
J: TRBJ1-1
size: .
DNA: TGTGCCACGGGGCCGTCTCCGAACACTGAAGCTTTCTTT
CDR3: CATGPSPNTEAFF

D: TRBD1
V: TRBV7-2
J: TRBJ2-1
size: .
DNA: TGTGCCAGCAGCGTTCAAACAGGGGACAATGAGCAGTTCTTC
CDR3: CASSVQTGDNEQFF

D: TRBD1
V: TRBV27
J: TRBJ1-1
size: .
DNA: TGTGCCAGCAGAACAGGGGACTGGAACACTGAAGCTTTCTTT
CDR3: CASRTGDWNTEAFF

D: .
V: TRBV11-2
J: TRBJ1-2
size: .
DNA: TGTGCCAGCAGTCCGGGACCGGAGCGTGGGGGCTACACCTTC
CDR3: CASSPGPERGGYTF

D: .
V: TRBV27
J: TRBJ2-7
size: .
DNA: TGTGCCAGCAGTTTCGGATCTGGCGAGCAGTACTTC
CDR3: CASSFGSGEQYF